The rows below give T cell receptor beta chains drawn from one sample of a study of blood T cells in healthy people across ages. Each CDR3 protein is one row after TCRdb ran MiXCR on the 5' RACE reads. The data hold fewer than 950,000 distinct CDR3 sequences, with approximately 53% observed a single time. The sequenced sample consisted of blood. These receptors were obtained from an elderly man in good health. CDR3s include the opening cysteine and the closing phenylalanine or tryptophan. The D gene is left open where the match is weak. Rows give clone size only sometimes, using once, few, many, or a class for an expanded clone.

J,V,D,size,DNA,CDR3
TRBJ2-3,TRBV6-5,.,.,TGTGCCAGCAGCTTACTGGGGGCTGGCACAGATACGCAGTATTTT,CASSLLGAGTDTQYF
TRBJ1-2,TRBV20-1,TRBD1,.,TGCAGTGCTAGAGTGTCAGGGGGTGGAAACTATGGCTACACCTTC,CSARVSGGGNYGYTF
TRBJ2-2,TRBV20-1,.,.,TGCAGTGCTAGGGACTTTCAGGCCGGGGAGCTGTTTTTT,CSARDFQAGELFF
TRBJ2-1,TRBV9,TRBD2,few,TGTGCCAGCAGCGGCAGGACTAGCGGGAGTAGGAATGAGCAGTTCTTC,CASSGRTSGSRNEQFF
TRBJ1-5,TRBV12-3/TRBV12-4,.,few,TGTGCCAGCAGTTTTGCCCTTGCCCTCCCGGGCCAGCATTTT,CASSFALALPGQHF
TRBJ2-6,TRBV12-3/TRBV12-4,.,.,TGTGCCAGCAGTTTGGAGGTGCCCGTCCTGACTTTC,CASSLEVPVLTF
TRBJ2-7,TRBV18,TRBD1,.,TGTGCCAGCCCACCTAAGTCTATCGCTGGGACAGGGGGCAACTACGAGCAGTACTTC,CASPPKSIAGTGGNYEQYF
TRBJ2-3,TRBV6-4,.,.,TGTGCCAGCAGTGATCGTAGGGGGGCATATACGCAGTATTTT,CASSDRRGAYTQYF
TRBJ2-7,TRBV12-3/TRBV12-4,.,.,TGTGCCAGCAGTTTATTATTGGGGGGGACAAATTCCTACGAGCAGTACTTC,CASSLLLGGTNSYEQYF
TRBJ2-6,TRBV13,.,.,TGCGCCAGCAGCAGTCCGTCCCTGGGGCAGTTTAACTCTGGGGCCAACGTCCTGACTTTC,CASSSPSLGQFNSGANVLTF
TRBJ2-7,TRBV20-1,TRBD1,.,TGCAGTGCTAGGGAAACAGGGGGTTACGAGCAGTACTTC,CSARETGGYEQYF
TRBJ1-6,TRBV2,TRBD1,.,TGTGCCAGCAGTCGAACTCAGGGACAGGGGGCGAGTTCACCCCTCCACTTT,CASSRTQGQGASSPLHF
TRBJ2-1,TRBV5-4,.,few,TGTGCCAGCAGCAAGCAAGAGCAGTTCTTC,CASSKQEQFF
TRBJ2-6,TRBV6-5,.,.,TGTGCCAGCAGTTACGCTTACCCGGGGAGGAACTCTGGGGCCAACGTCCTGACTTTC,CASSYAYPGRNSGANVLTF
TRBJ1-6,TRBV20-1,.,few,TGCAGTGCTAGAGATGTGAAGGCCTATAATTCACCCCTCCACTTT,CSARDVKAYNSPLHF
TRBJ2-7,TRBV11-1,.,.,TGTGCCAGCAGTTTCCGGGAGAGCGGCGAGCAGTACTTC,CASSFRESGEQYF
TRBJ2-3,TRBV29-1,TRBD2,.,TGCAGCGTTGGTTTCGCTAGCGGAGGAGGAAGATACGCGTATTTT,CSVGFASGGGRYAYF
TRBJ2-5,TRBV29-1,TRBD1,.,TGCAGCGTTCCGACAGGGGGGCAAGAGACCCAGTACTTC,CSVPTGGQETQYF
TRBJ1-1,TRBV29-1,.,.,TGCAGCGTTGGGGGGGCGGGGATGAACACTGAAGCTTTCTTT,CSVGGAGMNTEAFF
TRBJ2-1,TRBV29-1,.,few,TGCAGCGTTTTACCGAGGCTCTCGGGCAATGAGCAGTTCTTC,CSVLPRLSGNEQFF
TRBJ2-7,TRBV13,TRBD1,.,TGTGCCAGCAGTATTGGGGCTTGGGGACAGGGGACCTACGAGCAGTACTTC,CASSIGAWGQGTYEQYF
TRBJ1-1,TRBV3-1,.,.,TGTGCCAGCAGCCAAGGTGGGGGGGTTCTGAACACTGAAGCTTTCTTT,CASSQGGGVLNTEAFF
TRBJ1-4,TRBV29-1,TRBD1,.,TGCAGCGCGCGACAGGGGGCAGGGGAAAAACTGTTTTTT,CSARQGAGEKLFF
TRBJ2-7,TRBV7-2,.,.,TGTGCCAGCAGCCTATACGGGACACGCTACGAGCAGTACTTC,CASSLYGTRYEQYF
TRBJ2-1,TRBV9,TRBD2,.,TGTGCCAGCAGCGTACGTCCCGGGACTAGCGGGAGTCGTATCCCAAATGAGCAGTTCTTC,CASSVRPGTSGSRIPNEQFF
TRBJ2-7,TRBV5-1,TRBD2,once,TGCGCCAGCAGCTCACCAAGCGGGAGGGGTACCTACGAGCAGTACTTC,CASSSPSGRGTYEQYF
TRBJ1-1,TRBV20-1,.,.,TGCAGTGCTAGAGGTGAGGGGAACACTGAAGCTTTCTTT,CSARGEGNTEAFF
TRBJ1-2,TRBV28,TRBD1,.,TGTGCCAGCAGTTTCCCGCCCGGGACAGGGTCGGACTACACCTTC,CASSFPPGTGSDYTF
TRBJ2-1,TRBV12-3/TRBV12-4,.,few,TGTGCCAGCGGGTTTCGGGGGCAGTACAATGAGCAGTTCTTC,CASGFRGQYNEQFF
TRBJ2-3,TRBV12-3/TRBV12-4,TRBD2,.,TGTGCCAGCAGCCTCTATAGCGGGAGCAGGGATACGCAGTATTTT,CASSLYSGSRDTQYF
TRBJ2-7,TRBV6-6,.,once,TGTGCCAGCAGTCCTAACATAGCGCGGTCCGACTACGAGCAGTACTTC,CASSPNIARSDYEQYF
TRBJ2-7,TRBV29-1,.,.,TGCAGCGTTCGGGACATACACGGCTCCTACGAGCAGTACTTC,CSVRDIHGSYEQYF
TRBJ2-3,TRBV2,.,.,TGTGCCAGCAAACCACGCGGGACCAGCACAGATACGCAGTATTTT,CASKPRGTSTDTQYF
TRBJ2-1,TRBV2,.,.,TGTGCCAGCAGTGGGGATAGACCGCAGTTCTTC,CASSGDRPQFF
TRBJ1-2,TRBV27,.,.,TGTGCCAGCAGTTTAAGGCGGGCCGCCTTAGCTAACTATGGCTACACCTTC,CASSLRRAALANYGYTF
TRBJ1-2,TRBV6-6,.,.,TGTGCCAGCAGTTACCCTAGGGGCCCGGACGATGGCTACACCTTC,CASSYPRGPDDGYTF